What follows are 18 T cell receptor beta chains derived from one specimen sequenced in a study of T-cell memory formation after mild COVID-19 (dated by TCRdb to the early 2020s). The protocol used for the library was 5' RACE. The instrument was an Illumina NovaSeq 6000. TCRdb reanalyzed the raw reads on its own, using fastp at Q25 for trimming and MiXCR for clone calling, and kept in-frame beta chains. Rows with one shared CDR3 protein collapse into an entry with the most common genes and DNA. Present in this sample are around 340,000 distinct CDR3 sequences, about an eighth of which were seen just once. Around a fifth of the sample belongs to the ten largest clones. The sequencing sample was made of PBMCs or a T cell subset sorted from them (not recorded which). The receptors were gathered from a man younger than 35 who had mild COVID-19 (a few samples of this study predate the infection). The sample titles of this study are shuffled in the database, so cell type and time point are left out; the donor was told from shared clones.

This clonotype has only a few counts. The chain carries TRBV14 and TRBJ2-7, with TRBD1 matching 9 bases. V lost 3 bases to trimming and J lost 3 bases; unmatched junction nucleotides: 9. Germline V lookup: CDR1 SGHDN, CDR2 FVKESK. CDR3 length equals 16 residues. CDR3 nucleotide sequence: TGTGCCAGCAGCCATACTCCGGGACAGGGAGTCTACGAGCAGTACTTC. This encodes CASSHTPGQGVYEQYF.

The chain is built from TRBV4-1 and TRBJ2-5; possibly TRBD2 for D (6 bases). Germline values: CDR1 MGHRA, CDR2 YSYEKL. V lost 4 bases, J lost 0 bases, and 18 bases lay in between. The CDR3 is 17 residues long. The CDR3: CASSPGRTGVNQETQYF. The CDR3 nucleotides are TGCGCCAGCAGCCCGGGGCGAACGGGGGTAAACCAAGAGACCCAGTACTTC.

The rearrangement links TRBV4-1 to TRBJ2-5; D gene unclear. Germline V gene lookup returns CDR1 MGHRA and CDR2 YSYEKL. V was trimmed by 0 bases and J by 5 bases, leaving 10 bases between them. This CDR3 has 14 residues. CDR3 amino acids: CASSQEAIRETQYF. CDR3 coding DNA: TGCGCCAGCAGCCAAGAGGCTATAAGGGAGACCCAGTACTTC.

There are a few counts of this clonotype. The chain recombines TRBV5-6 with TRBJ1-2; D gene unclear. The length of the CDR3 is 14 residues. V was trimmed by 2 bases and J by 7 bases, leaving 15 bases between them. CDR1 and CDR2 from the germline V gene are SGHDT and YYEEEE. In nucleotides, the CDR3 is TGTGCCAGCAGCTTTCCATCGACGGGCGGTGGCTACACCTTC. This sequence encodes CASSFPSTGGGYTF.

The chain carries TRBV6-2 or TRBV6-3 and TRBJ2-3, with 7 bases fitting TRBD2. The J segment lost 4 bases and the V segment lost 7 bases, leaving 11 bases of the junction unmatched. The CDR3 has 15 amino acids. Germline V gene sequence: CDR1 MNHEY, CDR2 SVGEGT. CDR3 amino acids: CASTGYPAGPDTQYF. The DNA of the CDR3 is TGTGCCAGCACGGGCTATCCAGCGGGACCAGATACGCAGTATTTT.

This clonotype came up a few times. V and J are TRBV7-9 and TRBJ2-3; TRBD2 agrees at 8 bases. Losses at the gene ends were 8 bases for V and 10 bases for J; bases not matched to a gene: 11. Germline V CDR1 and CDR2: SEHNR, FQNEAQ (reference sequence). The CDR3 is 13 residues long. The CDR3 spells CASRGGLLDPQYF. For the CDR3, the DNA is TGTGCCAGCCGGGGGGGGCTCCTGGACCCGCAGTATTTT.

J is TRBJ2-1 and V is TRBV12-5; 8 bases are a match to TRBD2. The CDR3 extends over 17 amino acids. Germline CDR1 and CDR2: LGHNT and FRNRAP. Trimming cost V 0 bases and J 4 bases; bases outside gene matches: 8. The CDR3 spells CASGLVLGGGPYNEQFF. CDR3 DNA: TGTGCTAGTGGTTTGGTACTTGGCGGGGGGCCGTACAATGAGCAGTTCTTC. The complete variable domain, with remaining parts taken from reference TRBV12-5 and TRBJ2-1, reads DARVTQTPRHKVTEMGQEVTMRCQPILGHNTVFWYRQTMMQGLELLAYFRNRAPLDDSGMPKDRFSAEMPDATLATLKIQPSEPRDSAVYFCASGLVLGGGPYNEQFFGPGTRLTVL.

The chain uses TRBV12-5 and TRBJ2-3; maybe TRBD1 (5 bases). Trimming pared 1 base from V and 0 bases from J, leaving 5 bases between. CDR3 length: 14 residues. The germline V gene encodes CDR1 LGHNT and CDR2 FRNRAP. The CDR3 region has the DNA TGTGCTAGTGGTTTGGGACAGAGCACAGATACGCAGTATTTT. It specifies CASGLGQSTDTQYF.

The chain has TRBV10-3 and TRBJ2-3, with 7 bases identical to TRBD1. J gave up 4 bases and V 8 bases, and 9 bases lay outside the gene matches. Germline V gene sequence: CDR1 ENHRY, CDR2 SYGVKD. This CDR3 is 14 amino acids long. CDR3 bases: TGTGCCATCGGTTACGGGACAGTGTCAGATACGCAGTATTTT. This codes for CAIGYGTVSDTQYF.

The genes are TRBV7-2 and TRBJ2-5; 10 bases match TRBD1. Germline-derived CDR1 and CDR2 are SGHTA and FQGNSA. Trimming took 2 bases from V and 5 from J; bases not matched to a gene: 5. The CDR3 spans 15 residues. The CDR3 nucleotides are TGTGCCAGCAGCTTACCGACAGGGGGCGTCGAGACCCAGTACTTC. It encodes CASSLPTGGVETQYF.

This clonotype appeared many times. The chain couples TRBV5-8 to TRBJ1-5, with a weak D call TRBD1 (5 bases). V was pared by 2 bases and J by 2 bases, with 14 bases between. Germline CDR1 and CDR2: SGHTS and YDEGEE. The CDR3 totals 16 residues. For the CDR3, the DNA is TGTGCCAGCAGCTTATGGGCAGGGATAGGCAATCAGCCCCAGCATTTT. It translates to CASSLWAGIGNQPQHF.

V gene TRBV7-9 combines with J gene TRBJ2-1, with 10 bases that match TRBD1. Germline CDR1 is SEHNR and CDR2 is FQNEAQ (reference sequence). V dropped 5 bases and J dropped 4; count of bases not matched to a gene: 5. The CDR3 is 15 residues long. Here the CDR3 reads CASSKGQGPYNEQFF. DNA for the CDR3: TGTGCCAGCAGCAAGGGACAGGGGCCTTACAATGAGCAGTTCTTC.

This clonotype has only a few counts. The chain recombines TRBV3-1 with TRBJ2-7, with no clear D. CDR1 is LGHDT, CDR2 YNNKEL, per germline (reference sequence). V was clipped by 1 base and J by 2 bases, with 12 bases between them. The CDR3 is 15 amino acids. Written as DNA, the CDR3 is TGTGCCAGCAGCCAAGTCTCTCATCCCGCCTACGAGCAGTACTTC. As protein: CASSQVSHPAYEQYF.

V gene TRBV9 combines with J gene TRBJ2-7; TRBD1 matches 7 bases. This CDR3 is 15 amino acids long. V dropped 0 bases and J dropped 3; count of bases not matched to a gene: 6. CDR1 is SGDLS and CDR2 is YYNGEE in the germline V gene. CDR3 in DNA: TGTGCCAGCAGCGTAGGGACAGGCGATATCTACGAGCAGTACTTC. Protein sequence: CASSVGTGDIYEQYF.

This clonotype came up a few times. The J gene is TRBJ2-3, the V gene TRBV5-6; D not resolved. The germline CDR1 and CDR2 sequences are SGHDT and YYEEEE. Trimming removed 4 bases from V and 8 bases from J, with 14 bases in between. The CDR3 has 13 residues. The CDR3 loop reads CASSLRVGGTQYF. The CDR3 DNA reads as TGTGCCAGCAGCCTCCGGGTGGGCGGTACGCAGTATTTT.

V and J are TRBV6-2 or TRBV6-3 and TRBJ2-3, with D tentatively TRBD2 (5 bases). With 6 bases removed from V and 2 bases from J, the gap between germline ends came to 24 bases. The CDR3 is made up of 18 amino acids. CDR1 is MNHEY, CDR2 SVGEGT, per germline. CDR3 loop: CASRPQSEGRMYTDTQYF. The CDR3 nucleotides are TGTGCCAGCAGGCCCCAAAGCGAGGGCAGGATGTACACAGATACGCAGTATTTT.

This clonotype turned up a few times. The J gene is TRBJ2-5, the V gene TRBV11-1; TRBD2 matches 7 bases. This CDR3 spans 15 amino acids. Germline V CDR1 and CDR2: SGHAT, FQDESV (reference sequence). The J segment lost 4 bases and the V segment lost 5 bases, leaving 10 bases of the junction unmatched. Written as DNA, the CDR3 is TGTGCCAGCAGCGCGGGAGCTGACGGTGTAGAGACCCAGTACTTC. This translates into CASSAGADGVETQYF.

Turning to this clonotype: Mismatch with germline at one junction end may stem from a read error. This chain links TRBV6-5 with TRBJ2-1; no reliable D call. The CDR3 loop spans 14 amino acids. The germline V gene has CDR1 MNHEY and CDR2 SVGAGI. The CDR3 coding sequence is TGTGCCAGCAGTTACTCGATTGGAGACAATGATCAGTTCTTC. Its translation: CASSYSIGDNDQFF.